The source of this TCR beta chain is a study of T cells in Graves' hyperthyroidism and ophthalmopathy. Regarding the study as a whole: Among thyroid clonotypes expanded above 0.001, most also appeared in blood.

This clonotype has ten or more counts. No antigen is known for it. Under 3 months was the duration of disease in ophthalmopathy patients, who also had a Clinical Activity Score of at least 3 and a NOSPECS grade of at least 4. TCR beta CDR3 sequences were amplified from RNA transcripts. Primed by the HTBI set, a first-round RT-PCR was run on the TCR CDR3. TCRdb re-derived calls from the multiplex PCR reads in MiXCR, one entry per CDR3 protein. The data contain 250,000 to 400,000 distinct CDR3 sequences, roughly an eighth of them seen just once; the ten biggest clones take up 34%. Germline V gene data show CDR1 as SGHAT and CDR2 as FQNNGV. The CDR3 runs to 14 residues. V was shortened by 2 bases and J by 5 bases, with 11 bases between the two germline ends.

The TCR sequence derives from a woman between 35 and 50 years old with Graves' ophthalmopathy. The chain combines TRBV11-2 with TRBJ2-3; D is undetermined. Sequencing was done on a sample of blood. CDR3 coding DNA: TGTGCCAGCAGCTTATACCTCCTGGGAGATACGCAGTATTTT. This translates into CASSLYLLGDTQYF.